This T cell receptor beta chain originates from a study of T-cell reconstitution after alpha-beta-depleted transplantation in children. Unique molecular identifiers tagged the TCRbeta library. TCRdb re-derived calls from the PCR reads in MiXCR, one entry per CDR3 protein. The repertoire holds roughly 790,000 distinct CDR3 sequences, with roughly 15% as singletons. The CDR3 contains 12 residues. The germline CDR1 and CDR2 sequences are MNHEY and SMNVEV (reference sequence). Trimming left V 9 bases short and J 5 bases short, with 12 bases between. The chain has TRBV27 and TRBJ2-3; D may correspond to TRBD1 or TRBD2 (5 bases each). The source is a male patient younger than 18 who had a stem cell transplant for acute lymphoblastic leukemia, so the T cells may come from the graft donor. The sample in question was PBMCs, mostly from graft donor cells, obtained 360 days after TCRalphabeta/CD19-depleted stem cell transplant. The CDR3 sequence is CASTTRGDTQYF. The CDR3, as DNA: TGTGCCAGTACAACTAGGGGAGATACGCAGTATTTT.